One and the same sample provided the 21 T cell receptor beta chains below, sequenced in a study of persistence of HIV-infected CD4 T cells. No cognate antigen is known for these TCRs. The libraries were made with immunoSEQ version 4 in survey mode. The assay was immunoSEQ multiplex PCR, and TCRdb's table has in-frame clones only and misses some. The data show about 33,000 clones, roughly 82% seen once. The stimulus was lysate of CMV-infected fibroblasts, 10 ug/mL. Sorted nonresponding memory CD4+ T cells were CD40L-negative, CD69-negative, CD45RO-high. The sample consisted of CD4+ T cells sorted from PBMCs after 18-hour stimulation, taken from a patient who received antiretroviral therapy. The receptors originated from an adult woman with HIV who was CMV-seropositive.

V gene TRBV6-2 or TRBV6-3 combines with J gene TRBJ2-7; D is perhaps TRBD1 or TRBD2 (5 bases each). Trimming cost V 0 bases and J 2 bases, with 5 bases left between them. From germline, CDR1 is MNHEY and CDR2 SVGEGT. CDR3 length: 13 amino acids. Written as DNA, the CDR3 is TGTGCCAGCAGTTACTCGGGGGCCTACGAGCAGTACTTC. Translated: CASSYSGAYEQYF.

This chain joins TRBV14 and TRBJ2-3; no firm D call. The length of the CDR3 is 12 residues. Germline V gives CDR1 SGHDN, CDR2 FVKESK. V lost 1 base to trimming and J lost 5 bases, with 4 bases between them. The CDR3 spells CASSQVQDTQYF. In DNA form, the CDR3 reads TGTGCCAGCAGCCAAGTCCAAGATACGCAGTATTTT.

V and J are TRBV6-5 and TRBJ1-3; 7 positions match TRBD1. Germline-derived CDR1 and CDR2 are MNHEY and SVGAGI. The CDR3 loop spans 15 amino acids. V dropped 0 bases and J dropped 3; count of bases not matched to a gene: 2. The CDR3 spells CASSYSTGSGNTIYF. CDR3 nucleotide sequence: TGTGCCAGCAGTTACTCGACAGGGAGTGGAAACACCATATATTTT.

This rearrangement joins TRBV5-1 to TRBJ2-5; D gene ambiguous. V was cut by 1 base and J by 3 bases, with 4 bases left in between. The germline V gene encodes CDR1 SGHRS and CDR2 YFSETQ. There are 12 residues in the CDR3. The CDR3 region is CASSLTEETQYF. The CDR3 bases are TGCGCCAGCAGCTTGACAGAAGAGACCCAGTACTTC.

For the CDR3, the DNA is TGTGCCAGCAGCCTGGGGGTGAACACCGGGGAGCTGTTTTTT. Amino acid sequence: CASSLGVNTGELFF. The chain uses TRBV3-1 (or the pseudogene TRBV3-2) and TRBJ2-2; the D gene could be TRBD1 or TRBD2 (5 bases each). V was trimmed by 4 bases and J by 1 base, leaving 7 bases between them. The CDR3 contains 14 residues. CDR1 and CDR2 (germline): LGHDT, YNNKEL (reference sequence).

V and J are TRBV9 and TRBJ1-6; D unresolved. The CDR3 has 14 residues. Trimming removed 4 bases from V and 10 bases from J, with 15 bases in between. CDR1 SGDLS and CDR2 YYNGEE come from the germline V gene. Written as DNA, the CDR3 is TGTGCCAGCAGCCCTCCTGGGAGTCACTCACCCCTCCACTTT. Translation: CASSPPGSHSPLHF.

The gene calls are TRBV29-1 and TRBJ2-3; D remains unclear. The CDR3 is 14 amino acids. The V and J ends lost 3 bases and 1 base respectively, with 11 bases between them. Germline-derived CDR1 and CDR2 are SQVTM and ANQGSEA. CDR3 DNA: TGCAGCGTTGACCAACCCCAAGGCACAGATACGCAGTATTTT. It specifies CSVDQPQGTDTQYF.

Note on this clone: One end of the junction fails to match germline, which may point to a read error. Other DNA sequences in this sample translate to the same CDR3. V usage is TRBV4-1 and J usage is TRBJ1-2, with a possible D match to TRBD1 (5 bases). This CDR3 comprises 15 residues. The germline gives CDR1 MGHRA, CDR2 YSYEKL. The chain's CDR3 is CASSQALQGPYGYTF. CDR3 DNA: TGCGCCAGCAGCCAAGCTCTCCAGGGCCCCTATGGCTATACCTTC.

The chain employs TRBV6-2 or TRBV6-3 and TRBJ1-5; 7 nucleotides match TRBD1. The V and J ends lost 6 bases and 0 bases, in that order; junction bases with no gene match: 5. This CDR3 is built from 15 residues. Germline CDR1 MNHEY, CDR2 SVGEGT. The CDR3 protein is CASSRQGNSNQPQHF. The CDR3 DNA reads as TGTGCCAGCAGCCGACAGGGTAATAGCAATCAGCCCCAGCATTTT.

J is TRBJ2-5 and V is TRBV7-8, with D perhaps assigned TRBD1 or TRBD2 (7 bases each). This CDR3 has 15 residues. V lost 5 bases, J lost 5 bases, and 18 bases lay in between. Germline V gives CDR1 SGHVS, CDR2 FQNEAQ. In DNA form, the CDR3 reads TGTGCCAGCAGCGCAGGGGGGGCAAGGGCGGAGACCCAGTACTTC. It yields the protein CASSAGGARAETQYF.

This chain links TRBV19 with TRBJ2-5; D may match TRBD1 or TRBD2 (5 bases each). Germline CDR1 LNHDA, CDR2 SQIVND (reference sequence). Trimming removed 7 bases at V and 0 bases at J, with 15 bases between. The CDR3 has 15 residues. The CDR3 DNA sequence: TGTGCCAGTACCACAGGAGGATTAAACCAAGAGACCCAGTACTTC. Protein sequence: CASTTGGLNQETQYF.

This rearrangement joins TRBV27 to TRBJ1-4, with 10 bases that match TRBD1. In germline, CDR1 is MNHEY, CDR2 SMNVEV (reference sequence). Trimming took 5 bases from V and 0 from J; bases not matched to a gene: 12. CDR3 length: 19 residues. CDR3 in DNA: TGTGCCAGCAGTCCTCGCCGCCGGGACAGGGGTGCAACTAATGAAAAACTGTTTTTT. Translation: CASSPRRRDRGATNEKLFF.

This clone appeared a few times. A junction end diverges from the germline sequence, so it may reflect a read error. J is TRBJ1-3 and V is TRBV27, with D perhaps matching TRBD1 (5 bases). Germline V gives CDR1 MNHEY, CDR2 SMNVEV (reference sequence). This CDR3 is built from 14 residues. CDR3 loop: CASSSRDGGDTIYF. The DNA of the CDR3 is TGTGCCAGCAGTTCCCGGGACGGTGGAGACACCATATATTTT.

As concerns this clone: Other DNA sequences of this sample code for an identical CDR3. The V and J genes are TRBV5-1 and TRBJ2-1; 8 bases align to TRBD2. V was clipped by 6 bases and J by 7 bases; unmatched bases: 12. This CDR3 is built from 15 residues. The germline V gene has CDR1 SGHRS and CDR2 YFSETQ. CDR3 DNA: TGCGCCAGCACCCCAGCGGGAGCGGTGGGTAATGAGCAGTTCTTC. Its translation is CASTPAGAVGNEQFF.

V usage is TRBV19 and J usage is TRBJ1-1; D is ambiguous. Germline V gene data show CDR1 as LNHDA and CDR2 as SQIVND (reference sequence). CDR3 length: 15 amino acids. Trimming stripped 10 bases from V and 2 bases from J, with 20 bases between. The CDR3 region is CATNRFSGRNTEAFF. In DNA, the CDR3 is TGTGCCACTAATCGCTTCTCGGGGAGAAACACTGAAGCTTTCTTT.

The V gene is TRBV5-1, the J gene TRBJ2-5; D unresolved. Germline values: CDR1 SGHRS, CDR2 YFSETQ. V was pared by 0 bases and J by 4 bases, with 7 bases between. The CDR3 covers 13 residues. The CDR3 is CASSLGNRETQYF. CDR3 DNA sequence: TGCGCCAGCAGCTTGGGAAATAGAGAGACCCAGTACTTC.

J is TRBJ1-2 and V is TRBV5-1, with D unclear. V shed 0 bases and J shed 4 bases, with 1 base lying between them. This CDR3 spans 11 amino acids. Germline loops: CDR1 SGHRS, CDR2 YFSETQ. DNA of the CDR3: TGCGCCAGCAGCTTGGGCTATGGCTACACCTTC. Translation gives CASSLGYGYTF.

The J gene is TRBJ1-5, the V gene TRBV9; weak D call: TRBD1 (5 bases). With 1 base removed from V and 3 bases from J, the gap between germline ends came to 8 bases. Germline CDR1 SGDLS, CDR2 YYNGEE. The CDR3 is 14 residues long. CDR3 amino acids: CASSVQGDNQPQHF. In DNA form, the CDR3 reads TGTGCCAGCAGCGTACAGGGCGACAATCAGCCCCAGCATTTT.

The chain has TRBV2 and TRBJ2-4; perhaps D is TRBD1 or TRBD2 (5 bases each). Trimming pared 3 bases from V and 8 bases from J, leaving 11 bases between. The V gene's germline CDR1 is SNHLY and CDR2 FYNNEI. This CDR3 is built from 13 residues. In DNA, the CDR3 is TGTGCCAGCAGTGAGGACACTAGGGACATTCAGTACTTC. This gives the protein CASSEDTRDIQYF. The full variable domain, with the rest looked up from reference TRBV2 and TRBJ2-4, is EPEVTQTPSHQVTQMGQEVILRCVPISNHLYFYWYRQILGQKVEFLVSFYNNEISEKSEIFDDQFSVERPDGSNFTLKIRSTKLEDSAMYFCASSEDTRDIQYFGAGTRLSVL.

The CDR3 is CATSREYAGGQDTQYF. In DNA, the CDR3 is TGTGCCACCAGCAGAGAATATGCGGGGGGGCAAGATACGCAGTATTTT. This sequence joins TRBV15 and TRBJ2-3, with TRBD2 matching over 9 bases. Germline values: CDR1 LNHNV, CDR2 YYDKDF (reference sequence). V dropped 0 bases and J dropped 5; count of bases not matched to a gene: 6. CDR3 length: 16 amino acids.

The chain joins TRBV7-9 to TRBJ2-5; D remains ambiguous. V dropped 1 base and J dropped 2 bases, with 11 bases sitting between them. Germline values: CDR1 SEHNR, CDR2 FQNEAQ (reference sequence). The length of the CDR3 is 15 residues. CDR3 protein: CASSLGARPQETQYF. In DNA, the CDR3 is TGTGCCAGCAGCTTAGGGGCACGACCACAAGAGACCCAGTACTTC.